This T cell receptor (beta chain) was captured by sequencing in a study of T-cell reconstitution after alpha-beta-depleted transplantation in children. This clonotype was observed many times. The antigen remains undetermined. For TCRbeta, the library was prepared with unique molecular identifiers. TCRdb processed the PCR reads anew with MiXCR; each CDR3 protein has one entry. The sample has 70,000 to 95,000 distinct CDR3 sequences; around 15% are singletons. Whole-study findings and limits: Some patients' high day-60 TCRbeta diversity was attributed to recipient cells surviving conditioning. When one year had passed after transplant, most T-cell counts and diversity came from newly produced T cells. At around two months after transplant, the alpha-beta T cells were reportedly derived from several hundred expanded clones that came from non-depleted graft cells.

Trimming removed 6 bases at V and 6 bases at J, with 18 bases between. The CDR3 consists of 13 residues. Germline-derived CDR1 and CDR2 are DFQATT and SNEGSKA (reference sequence). The chain joins TRBV20-1 to TRBJ2-7; possible D gene TRBD1, 6 bases. The material was PBMCs, mostly from graft donor cells, obtained 180 days after TCRalphabeta/CD19-depleted stem cell transplant. This TCR derives from a male patient between 2 and 10 years old who had a stem cell transplant for acute lymphoblastic leukemia, so the T cells may come from the graft donor. This chain's CDR3 is CSAPGAATGEQYF. The CDR3 DNA sequence: TGCAGTGCCCCAGGGGCGGCCACCGGCGAGCAGTACTTC.